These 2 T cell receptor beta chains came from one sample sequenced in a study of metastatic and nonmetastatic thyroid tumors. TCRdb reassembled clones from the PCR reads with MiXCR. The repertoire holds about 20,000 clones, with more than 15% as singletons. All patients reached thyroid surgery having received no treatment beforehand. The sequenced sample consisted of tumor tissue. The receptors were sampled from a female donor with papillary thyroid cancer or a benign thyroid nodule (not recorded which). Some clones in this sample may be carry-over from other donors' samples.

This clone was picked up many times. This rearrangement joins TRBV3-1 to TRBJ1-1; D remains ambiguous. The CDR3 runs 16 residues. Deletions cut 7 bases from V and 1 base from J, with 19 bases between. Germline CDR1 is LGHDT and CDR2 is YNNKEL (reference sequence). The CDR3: CASTNSRETPNTEAFF. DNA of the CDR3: TGTGCCAGCACCAATTCTAGAGAGACCCCGAACACTGAAGCTTTCTTT.

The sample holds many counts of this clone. This chain's CDR3 is CASLGSIWDPEQYF. In nucleotides, the CDR3 is TGCGCCAGCCTAGGATCAATATGGGATCCCGAGCAGTACTTC. J is TRBJ2-7 and V is TRBV10-1; no definite D call. The CDR3 consists of 14 residues. Deletions cut 8 bases from V and 6 bases from J, with 20 bases between. Germline-derived CDR1 and CDR2 are WNHNN and SYGVQD (reference sequence).